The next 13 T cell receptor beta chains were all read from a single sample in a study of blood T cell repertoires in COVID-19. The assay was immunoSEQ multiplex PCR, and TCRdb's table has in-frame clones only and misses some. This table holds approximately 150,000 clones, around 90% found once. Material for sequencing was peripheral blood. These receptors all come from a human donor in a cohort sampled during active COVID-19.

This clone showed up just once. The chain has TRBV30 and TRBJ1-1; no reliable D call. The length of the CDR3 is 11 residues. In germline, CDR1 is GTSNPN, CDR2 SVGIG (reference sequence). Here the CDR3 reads CASRLNTEAFF. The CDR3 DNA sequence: TGTGCGAGCCGGTTGAACACTGAAGCTTTCTTT.

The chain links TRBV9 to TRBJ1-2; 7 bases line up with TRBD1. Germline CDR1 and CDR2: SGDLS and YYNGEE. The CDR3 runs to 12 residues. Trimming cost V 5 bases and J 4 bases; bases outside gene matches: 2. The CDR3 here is CASRGDSYGYTF. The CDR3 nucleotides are TGTGCCAGCAGAGGGGACAGCTATGGCTACACCTTC.

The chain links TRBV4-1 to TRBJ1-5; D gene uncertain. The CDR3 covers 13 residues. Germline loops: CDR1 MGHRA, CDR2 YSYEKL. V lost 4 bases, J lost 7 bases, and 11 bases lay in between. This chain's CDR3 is CASSPPGNQPQHF. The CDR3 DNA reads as TGCGCCAGCAGCCCGCCAGGTAACCAGCCCCAGCATTTT.

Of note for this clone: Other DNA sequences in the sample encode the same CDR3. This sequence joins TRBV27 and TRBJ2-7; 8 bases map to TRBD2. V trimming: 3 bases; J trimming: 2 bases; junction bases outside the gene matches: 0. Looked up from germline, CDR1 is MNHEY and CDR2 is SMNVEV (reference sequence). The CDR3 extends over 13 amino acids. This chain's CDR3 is CASSLTSAYEQYF. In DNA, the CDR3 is TGTGCCAGCAGTTTGACTAGCGCCTACGAGCAGTACTTC.

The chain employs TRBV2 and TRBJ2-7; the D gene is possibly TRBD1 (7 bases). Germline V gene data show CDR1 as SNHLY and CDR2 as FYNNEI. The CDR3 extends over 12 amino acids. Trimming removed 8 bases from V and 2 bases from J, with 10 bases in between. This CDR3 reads CASQGGTYEQYF. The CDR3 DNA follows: TGTGCCAGCCAGGGGGGAACCTACGAGCAGTACTTC.

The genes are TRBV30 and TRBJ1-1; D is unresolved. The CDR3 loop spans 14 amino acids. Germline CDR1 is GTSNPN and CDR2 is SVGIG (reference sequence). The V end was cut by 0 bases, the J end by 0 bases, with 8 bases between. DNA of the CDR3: TGTGCCTGGAGTGTTGGCCCCATGAACACTGAAGCTTTCTTT. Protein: CAWSVGPMNTEAFF.

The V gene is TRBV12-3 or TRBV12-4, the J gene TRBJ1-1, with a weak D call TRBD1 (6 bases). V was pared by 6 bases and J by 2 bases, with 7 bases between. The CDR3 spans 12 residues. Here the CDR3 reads CASRGTNTEAFF. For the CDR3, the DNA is TGTGCCAGCAGGGGGACAAACACTGAAGCTTTCTTT.

CDR3 coding DNA: TGTGCCAGCAGTTTAAACAGGGGGCGGTCGGAAGAGCAGTACTTC. Amino acids: CASSLNRGRSEEQYF. The chain employs TRBV28 and TRBJ2-7, with 9 bases identical to TRBD1. Per the germline V gene, CDR1 is MDHEN and CDR2 is SYDVKM. This CDR3 has 15 residues. The J segment lost 7 bases and the V segment lost 2 bases, leaving 9 bases of the junction unmatched.

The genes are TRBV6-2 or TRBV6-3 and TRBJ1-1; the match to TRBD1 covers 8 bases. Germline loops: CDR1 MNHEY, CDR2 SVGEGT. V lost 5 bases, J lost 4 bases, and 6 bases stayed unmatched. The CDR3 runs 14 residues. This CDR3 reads CASSRTQGVTEAFF. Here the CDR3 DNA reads TGTGCCAGCAGTCGTACACAGGGGGTCACTGAAGCTTTCTTT.

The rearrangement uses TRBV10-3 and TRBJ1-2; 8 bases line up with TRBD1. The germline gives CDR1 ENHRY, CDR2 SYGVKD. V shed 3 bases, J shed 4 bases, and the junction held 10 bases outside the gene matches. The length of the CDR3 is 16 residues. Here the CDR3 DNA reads TGTGCCATCAGTGATTATCTCCAGGGGGCTACCTATGGCTACACCTTC. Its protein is CAISDYLQGATYGYTF.

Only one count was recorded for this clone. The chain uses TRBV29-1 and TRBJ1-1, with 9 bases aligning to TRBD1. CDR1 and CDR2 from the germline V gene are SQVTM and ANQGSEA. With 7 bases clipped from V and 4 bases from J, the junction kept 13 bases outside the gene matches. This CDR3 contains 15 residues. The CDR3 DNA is TGCAGCGCGGACCTACAGGGGGCGTTAAGCACTGAAGCTTTCTTT. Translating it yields CSADLQGALSTEAFF. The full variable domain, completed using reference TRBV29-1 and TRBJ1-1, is SAVISQKPSRDICQRGTSLTIQCQVDSQVTMMFWYRQQPGQSLTLIATANQGSEATYESGFVIDKFPISRPNLTFSTLTVSNMSPEDSSIYLCSADLQGALSTEAFFGQGTRLTVV.

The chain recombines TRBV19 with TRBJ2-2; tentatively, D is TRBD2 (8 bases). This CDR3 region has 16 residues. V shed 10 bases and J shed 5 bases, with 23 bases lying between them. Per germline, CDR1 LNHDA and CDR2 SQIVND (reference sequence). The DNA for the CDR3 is TGTGCCACCTCAAGCGGGGGACAGTTTAAGACCGGGGAGCTGTTTTTT. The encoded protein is CATSSGGQFKTGELFF.

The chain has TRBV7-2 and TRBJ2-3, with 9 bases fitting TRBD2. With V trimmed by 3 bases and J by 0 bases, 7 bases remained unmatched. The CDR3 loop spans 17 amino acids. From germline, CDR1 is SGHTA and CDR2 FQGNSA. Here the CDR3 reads CASSFSGGPTSTDTQYF. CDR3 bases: TGTGCCAGCAGCTTTAGCGGGGGCCCCACTAGCACAGATACGCAGTATTTT. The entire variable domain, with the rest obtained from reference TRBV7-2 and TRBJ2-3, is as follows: GAGVSQSPSNKVTEKGKDVELRCDPISGHTALYWYRQSLGQGLEFLIYFQGNSAPDKSGLPSDRFSAERTGGSVSTLTIQRTQQEDSAVYLCASSFSGGPTSTDTQYFGPGTRLTVL.